The 29 T cell receptor beta chains presented below share a single source sample, sequenced in a study of CD8 T cells in ankylosing spondylitis. For these receptors, no antigen is known. Points from the study as a whole: Among TCR beta sequences, a motif of eight or nine highly homologous variants appeared characteristic of ankylosing spondylitis blood.

Each CDR3 protein is one row after TCRdb ran MiXCR on the 5' RACE reads. The repertoire holds some 840,000 distinct CDR3 sequences, with 10% to 15% as singletons. The sequenced material came from blood, either unsorted or a sorted T cell fraction (not recorded which). These receptor sequences come from a male donor with ankylosing spondylitis.

This clonotype was found a few times. The rearrangement joins TRBV5-1 to TRBJ2-5; TRBD1 matches 10 bases. This CDR3 comprises 15 residues. Germline V lookup: CDR1 SGHRS, CDR2 YFSETQ. The V segment lost 4 bases and the J segment 5 bases; nucleotides outside the gene matches: 8. The CDR3: CASSTGQGGVETQYF. In DNA form, the CDR3 reads TGCGCCAGCAGCACCGGACAGGGGGGTGTGGAGACCCAGTACTTC.

This clonotype was picked up a small number of times. This chain links TRBV5-6 with TRBJ1-2, with 7 bases identical to TRBD1. V was pared by 2 bases and J by 4 bases, with 14 bases of the junction left unmatched. Germline V gene sequence: CDR1 SGHDT, CDR2 YYEEEE. The CDR3 runs 17 residues. CDR3 sequence reads: CASSFSGTAYTLYGYTF. CDR3 nucleotides: TGTGCCAGCAGCTTTTCCGGGACAGCCTACACCCTCTATGGCTACACCTTC.

This clonotype occurred a few times. This sequence joins TRBV27 and TRBJ2-2; 9 bases fit TRBD2. The germline V gene encodes CDR1 MNHEY and CDR2 SMNVEV (reference sequence). Trimming took 3 bases from V and 3 from J; bases not matched to a gene: 5. CDR3 length: 16 residues. This chain's CDR3 is CASSFLAGGHTGELFF. As DNA, the CDR3 is TGTGCCAGCAGTTTTTTGGCGGGGGGGCACACCGGGGAGCTGTTTTTT.

CDR3: CSARVVAGGWDTQYF. The CDR3 DNA follows: TGCAGTGCTAGAGTGGTAGCGGGGGGGTGGGATACGCAGTATTTT. This chain uses TRBV20-1 with TRBJ2-3; 11 nucleotides match TRBD2. The ends lost 1 base at V and 6 bases at J; junction bases unmatched: 6. The CDR3 is made up of 15 amino acids. Germline V gives CDR1 DFQATT, CDR2 SNEGSKA (reference sequence).

At least ten counts were recorded for this clonotype. The rearrangement joins TRBV20-1 to TRBJ2-1, with 7 positions matching TRBD1. The CDR3 contains 14 residues. The germline V gene has CDR1 DFQATT and CDR2 SNEGSKA (reference sequence). The trim removed 5 bases at V and 0 bases at J, leaving 4 bases unmatched. CDR3 in amino acids: CSASKGASYNEQFF. The CDR3 region has the DNA TGCAGTGCTTCCAAGGGGGCCTCCTACAATGAGCAGTTCTTC.

Many counts were recorded for this clonotype. This chain connects TRBV4-3 to TRBJ1-1, with 8 bases fitting TRBD1. This CDR3 comprises 14 residues. Germline CDR1 LGHNA, CDR2 YSLEER. V lost 7 bases and J lost 2; bases outside the gene matches: 6. CDR3 nucleotide sequence: TGCGCCAGCACCCCGGACAGGGAAAACACTGAAGCTTTCTTT. Encoded protein: CASTPDRENTEAFF.

The rearrangement links TRBV10-3 to TRBJ2-2; 7 nucleotides line up with TRBD1. This CDR3 has 14 amino acids. Germline CDR1 reads ENHRY; CDR2 reads SYGVKD. Trimming took 6 bases from V and 1 from J; bases not matched to a gene: 2. The CDR3 spells CAIRGQMNTGELFF. The CDR3 DNA sequence: TGTGCCATCAGGGGACAGATGAACACCGGGGAGCTGTTTTTT.

This sequence joins TRBV20-1 and TRBJ2-3, with 7 bases that match TRBD1. The germline V gene has CDR1 DFQATT and CDR2 SNEGSKA (reference sequence). This CDR3 comprises 13 residues. V gave up 6 bases and J gave up 9 bases; unmatched junction bases: 12. The CDR3 reads CSADDRVVRTQYF. CDR3 in DNA: TGCAGTGCGGATGACAGGGTAGTTCGGACGCAGTATTTT.

This clonotype was recorded many times. The genes are TRBV12-3 or TRBV12-4 and TRBJ1-2; D gene uncertain. Trimming removed 1 base from V and 4 bases from J, with 7 bases in between. This CDR3 is 13 amino acids long. CDR3 amino acids: CASSLDPIYGYTF. For the CDR3, the DNA is TGTGCCAGCAGTTTAGATCCGATCTATGGCTACACCTTC.

The V and J genes are TRBV28 and TRBJ1-6; tentative D call: TRBD1 (6 bases). Germline-derived CDR1 and CDR2 are MDHEN and SYDVKM. The V end was cut by 6 bases, the J end by 9 bases, with 12 bases between. The length of the CDR3 is 13 residues. The CDR3 DNA follows: TGTGCCAGCAGGGGGACAATTCTTTCACCCCTCCACTTT. It translates to CASRGTILSPLHF.

This clonotype was counted only a few times. The rearrangement links TRBV20-1 to TRBJ2-1, with 10 bases aligning to TRBD1. CDR3 length equals 15 residues. Germline-derived CDR1 and CDR2 are DFQATT and SNEGSKA (reference sequence). After removal of 3 bases from V and 9 bases from J, the junction contained 11 bases not matched to a gene. In DNA, the CDR3 is TGCAGTGCTAGCCCTACGGGACAGGGGTACGGTGAGCAGTTCTTC. This encodes CSASPTGQGYGEQFF.

This clonotype appeared a few times. V usage is TRBV21-1 and J usage is TRBJ2-7. TRBV21-1 is a recognized pseudogene. This CDR3 comprises 11 residues. The CDR3 reads CASGQIYEQYF. CDR3 DNA sequence: TGTGCCAGCGGGCAGATCTACGAGCAGTACTTC.

This clonotype has more than one count but fewer than ten. Relative to the germline gene, one junction end is altered; a read error may explain this. The chain has TRBV15 and TRBJ2-7; TRBD2 aligns across 9 bases. The CDR3 contains 14 residues. Germline assignment: CDR1 LNHNV and CDR2 YYDKDF (reference sequence). CDR3 sequence (DNA): TGTGCCACCAGGAGAGCGGGAGGAACCTACGAGCAGTACTTC. This encodes CATRRAGGTYEQYF.

The table lists this clonotype with many counts. This chain joins TRBV20-1 and TRBJ2-1, with TRBD2 matching over 8 bases. This CDR3 is built from 13 residues. Germline trimming cut 4 bases from V and 3 bases from J; bases unmatched to any gene: 2. Germline CDR1 is DFQATT and CDR2 is SNEGSKA (reference sequence). The CDR3 reads CSATGGRYNEQFF. CDR3 sequence (DNA): TGCAGTGCTACGGGAGGGCGCTACAATGAGCAGTTCTTC.

This sequence joins TRBV6-2 or TRBV6-3 and TRBJ2-1, with D perhaps assigned TRBD1 or TRBD2 (5 bases each). The germline V gene encodes CDR1 MNHEY and CDR2 SVGEGT. Trimming took off 11 bases at V and 4 bases at J, with 15 bases between the two ends. The CDR3 extends over 13 amino acids. CDR3 bases: TGTGCCTCCCAGGGAGACGGGTACAATGAGCAGTTCTTC. Translating gives CASQGDGYNEQFF.

The chain recombines TRBV7-2 with TRBJ2-1, with 9 nucleotides matching TRBD2. Germline V lookup: CDR1 SGHTA, CDR2 FQGNSA. Trimming removed 3 bases from V and 2 bases from J; junction bases left unmatched: 2. The CDR3 contains 15 residues. CDR3 nucleotides: TGTGCCAGCAGCTTCCAGCGGGGGGCCTACAATGAGCAGTTCTTC. Protein product: CASSFQRGAYNEQFF.

This sequence joins TRBV29-1 and TRBJ1-2; unclear D gene. This CDR3 contains 16 residues. Germline-derived CDR1 and CDR2 are SQVTM and ANQGSEA. Between the trimmed V and J ends, which lost 0 bases and 4 bases, there was a span of 18 bases. The CDR3 loop reads CSVEDGSKRTLYGYTF. CDR3 nucleotide sequence: TGCAGCGTTGAAGATGGTAGTAAAAGAACCCTCTATGGCTACACCTTC.

This clonotype was observed at least ten times. The genes are TRBV10-3 and TRBJ2-1; the D gene is possibly TRBD2 (5 bases). V lost 0 bases and J lost 9, with 6 bases in between. The germline CDR1 and CDR2 sequences are ENHRY and SYGVKD. This CDR3 is 12 amino acids long. This CDR3 is CAISESAGEQFF. Written as DNA, the CDR3 is TGTGCCATCAGTGAGTCTGCGGGTGAGCAGTTCTTC.

This chain joins TRBV7-2 and TRBJ2-5; D is ambiguous. The germline V gene has CDR1 SGHTA and CDR2 FQGNSA. V dropped 0 bases and J dropped 2 bases, with 10 bases sitting between them. This CDR3 contains 15 residues. The CDR3 region is CASSLAQTRQETQYF. CDR3 DNA: TGTGCCAGCAGCTTAGCGCAGACGAGACAAGAGACCCAGTACTTC. Full variable domain (remainder filled in from reference TRBV7-2 and TRBJ2-5): GAGVSQSPSNKVTEKGKDVELRCDPISGHTALYWYRQSLGQGLEFLIYFQGNSAPDKSGLPSDRFSAERTGGSVSTLTIQRTQQEDSAVYLCASSLAQTRQETQYFGPGTRLLVL.

In its sample, this clonotype was seen a few times. The chain links TRBV11-2 to TRBJ2-3; D is unresolved. The CDR3 has 16 residues. Germline V gene data show CDR1 as SGHAT and CDR2 as FQNNGV. V lost 3 bases to trimming and J lost 1 base, with 14 bases between them. CDR3: CASSFSSGRGTDTQYF. CDR3 DNA sequence: TGTGCCAGCAGCTTTTCATCCGGGCGAGGCACAGATACGCAGTATTTT.

This chain uses TRBV5-1 with TRBJ2-7; 9 nucleotides match TRBD1. Per germline, CDR1 SGHRS and CDR2 YFSETQ. The trim removed 2 bases at V and 1 base at J, leaving 7 bases unmatched. There are 16 residues in the CDR3. The CDR3 protein is CASSLRNRGPSYEQYF. CDR3 DNA: TGCGCCAGCAGCTTACGTAACAGGGGGCCTTCCTACGAGCAGTACTTC.

The rearrangement links TRBV12-3 or TRBV12-4 to TRBJ2-3; weak D call: TRBD2 (6 bases). This CDR3 region has 14 residues. Trimming cost V 6 bases and J 4 bases, with 14 bases left between them. The CDR3 DNA follows: TGTGCCAGCAGCCCGATGAGGAGGGCAGATACGCAGTATTTT. This gives the protein CASSPMRRADTQYF.

J is TRBJ2-7 and V is TRBV7-2; TRBD2 aligns across 9 bases. The junction had 4 bases not matched to a gene; V was cut back by 5 bases and J by 2 bases. The CDR3 has 14 residues. Germline-derived CDR1 and CDR2 are SGHTA and FQGNSA. In DNA, the CDR3 is TGTGCCAGCAGCATTGGACTAGCGACCTACGAGCAGTACTTC. Protein product: CASSIGLATYEQYF.

This clonotype was observed many times. The chain is built from TRBV20-1 and TRBJ1-5; weak D call: TRBD1 (6 bases). V was shortened by 6 bases and J by 2 bases, with 14 bases between the two germline ends. Germline-derived CDR1 and CDR2 are DFQATT and SNEGSKA (reference sequence). CDR3 size: 14 residues. The CDR3 DNA follows: TGCAGTGCCCCCCACCCAGGGGGCAATCAGCCCCAGCATTTT. Translating it yields CSAPHPGGNQPQHF.

This clonotype has just a few counts. This chain's CDR3 is CASSLGGGDPTEAFF. DNA for the CDR3: TGCGCCAGCAGCTTGGGGGGAGGGGACCCCACTGAAGCTTTCTTT. V is TRBV5-1 and J is TRBJ1-1, with D perhaps matching TRBD1 (5 bases). With 0 bases removed from V and 4 bases from J, the gap between germline ends came to 13 bases. Per germline, CDR1 SGHRS and CDR2 YFSETQ. The length of the CDR3 is 15 residues.

The chain combines TRBV12-3 or TRBV12-4 with TRBJ1-2; 9 positions agree with TRBD1. The CDR3 runs 13 residues. The junction had 8 bases not matched to a gene; V was cut back by 7 bases and J by 8 bases. The CDR3 nucleotides are TGTGCCAGCATCTTGGGACAGGGATTGGGCTACACCTTC. Its protein is CASILGQGLGYTF.

This clonotype was observed many times. V gene TRBV20-1 combines with J gene TRBJ2-3, with 7 bases aligning to TRBD1. Germline V CDR1 and CDR2: DFQATT, SNEGSKA (reference sequence). The CDR3 length is 14 residues. Trimming took 5 bases from V and 2 from J; bases not matched to a gene: 7. In DNA form, the CDR3 reads TGCAGTGCTTTACAGGGGACGTTCACAGATACGCAGTATTTT. As protein: CSALQGTFTDTQYF.

This clonotype occurred a few times. The chain employs TRBV6-1 and TRBJ2-1; no clear D gene. The CDR3 spans 14 residues. CDR1 is MNHNS and CDR2 is SASEGT in the germline V gene. Trimming stripped 8 bases from V and 7 bases from J, with 18 bases between. In DNA form, the CDR3 reads TGTGCCAGCCGACTGATGCAAGCAGTGAATGAGCAGTTCTTC. As protein: CASRLMQAVNEQFF.

This clonotype occurred a few times. CDR3 in DNA: TGTGCCACCAGTGATGGGACACTGGGATTGAGCGAGCAGTACTTC. Amino acids: CATSDGTLGLSEQYF. This rearrangement joins TRBV24-1 to TRBJ2-7; D may be TRBD1 (6 bases). The germline CDR1 and CDR2 sequences are KGHDR and SFDVKD. CDR3 length: 15 amino acids. V was clipped by 3 bases and J by 6 bases, with 17 bases between them.